A selection of T cell receptor beta chains follows, all from one sample in a study of shared clonotypes between healthy human individuals. Produced via immunoSEQ multiplex PCR; TCRdb's table is partial and in-frame only. The profile shows about 510,000 clones, nearly 80% of them singletons. Source material: PBMCs. These receptors were taken from a middle-aged woman in good health. Some clones in this sample may be carry-over from other donors' samples. CDR3s include the opening cysteine and the closing phenylalanine or tryptophan. The D gene is left open where the match is weak. Not all rows give a size; the values are once, few, many and, for expanded clones, a class.

abundance: -
d_gene: -
v_gene: TRBV18
j_gene: TRBJ1-2
CDR3nt: TGTGCCAGCTCGGGAGCAGCGGCCTATGGCTACACCTTC
CDR3aa: CASSGAAAYGYTF

abundance: -
d_gene: -
v_gene: TRBV6-6
j_gene: TRBJ2-7
CDR3nt: TGTGCCAGCAGCTGGGGAGGAGGTAGTTACGAGCAGTACTTC
CDR3aa: CASSWGGGSYEQYF

abundance: -
d_gene: -
v_gene: TRBV6-6
j_gene: TRBJ1-1
CDR3nt: TGTGCCAGCACCAACGGCAGGACAATGAACACTGAAGCTTTCTTT
CDR3aa: CASTNGRTMNTEAFF

abundance: once
d_gene: -
v_gene: TRBV19
j_gene: TRBJ1-4
CDR3nt: TGTGCCAGTACGGTCCGGGGATTTGGCGAAAAACTGTTTTTT
CDR3aa: CASTVRGFGEKLFF

abundance: -
d_gene: -
v_gene: TRBV9
j_gene: TRBJ2-3
CDR3nt: TGTGCCAGCAGCGTTCTCCTAGCAAGCACAGATACGCAGTATTTT
CDR3aa: CASSVLLASTDTQYF

abundance: -
d_gene: -
v_gene: TRBV10-3
j_gene: TRBJ1-5
CDR3nt: TGTGCCATCAGTGTTTCCGGGACCCCCGGGAGTAGCAATCAGCCCCAGCATTTT
CDR3aa: CAISVSGTPGSSNQPQHF

abundance: -
d_gene: TRBD1
v_gene: TRBV29-1
j_gene: TRBJ2-1
CDR3nt: TGCAGCGGATCCGGGACAGGGGACAATGAGCAGTTCTTC
CDR3aa: CSGSGTGDNEQFF

abundance: -
d_gene: TRBD1
v_gene: TRBV10-3
j_gene: TRBJ2-2
CDR3nt: TGTGCCATCAGTACCGAGGGACAGGGGGCCGGGACCGGGGAGCTGTTTTTT
CDR3aa: CAISTEGQGAGTGELFF

abundance: -
d_gene: TRBD2
v_gene: TRBV6-4
j_gene: TRBJ2-3
CDR3nt: TGTGCCAGCAGTGACGTGGCGGGAGGGTCCACGGATACGCAGTATTTT
CDR3aa: CASSDVAGGSTDTQYF

abundance: -
d_gene: -
v_gene: TRBV7-6
j_gene: TRBJ1-1
CDR3nt: TGTGCCAGCAGCGGGAACCAGACAGTTGAAGCTTTCTTT
CDR3aa: CASSGNQTVEAFF

abundance: -
d_gene: -
v_gene: TRBV2
j_gene: TRBJ2-3
CDR3nt: TGTGCCAGCAGTGATTGGGGGTTACTCACAGATACGCAGTATTTT
CDR3aa: CASSDWGLLTDTQYF

abundance: once
d_gene: -
v_gene: TRBV4-1
j_gene: TRBJ2-5
CDR3nt: TGCGCCAGCAGCCAAGATGGGCAGCGGGCAGAGACCCAGTACTTC
CDR3aa: CASSQDGQRAETQYF

abundance: -
d_gene: TRBD2
v_gene: TRBV7-9
j_gene: TRBJ2-7
CDR3nt: TGTGCCAGCAGCTTATCGGGACTAGCAACCTACGAGCAGTACTTC
CDR3aa: CASSLSGLATYEQYF

abundance: -
d_gene: TRBD2
v_gene: TRBV6-5
j_gene: TRBJ2-7
CDR3nt: TGTGCCAGCAGTTCCGGGACTAGATGGTACGAGCAGTACTTC
CDR3aa: CASSSGTRWYEQYF

abundance: -
d_gene: -
v_gene: TRBV5-1
j_gene: TRBJ2-5
CDR3nt: TGCGCCAGCAGGAGACAGCCACAAGAGACCCAGTACTTC
CDR3aa: CASRRQPQETQYF

abundance: -
d_gene: -
v_gene: TRBV7-9
j_gene: TRBJ2-7
CDR3nt: TGTGCCAGCAGCTTAACAGATACCTACGAGCAGTACTTC
CDR3aa: CASSLTDTYEQYF

abundance: -
d_gene: TRBD2
v_gene: TRBV15
j_gene: TRBJ2-1
CDR3nt: TGTGCCACCAGCAGGCGGACTAGCGGGATGGTTGAGCAGTTCTTC
CDR3aa: CATSRRTSGMVEQFF

abundance: -
d_gene: TRBD1
v_gene: TRBV5-1
j_gene: TRBJ2-5
CDR3nt: TGCGCCAGCAGCTTGGGTGGACAGGCCTCACAAGAGACCCAGTACTTC
CDR3aa: CASSLGGQASQETQYF

abundance: -
d_gene: TRBD2
v_gene: TRBV29-1
j_gene: TRBJ2-5
CDR3nt: TGCAGCGTTGGACTAGCGGCCCGGGAGACCCAGTACTTC
CDR3aa: CSVGLAARETQYF

abundance: -
d_gene: TRBD2
v_gene: TRBV5-1
j_gene: TRBJ2-1
CDR3nt: TGCGCCAGCAGCGGAAGGACTAGTACCTACAATGAGCAGTTCTTC
CDR3aa: CASSGRTSTYNEQFF

abundance: -
d_gene: TRBD2
v_gene: TRBV5-3
j_gene: TRBJ2-1
CDR3nt: TGTGCCAGAAGCTCTAGCGGCTATAGCTCCTACAATGAGCAGTTCTTC
CDR3aa: CARSSSGYSSYNEQFF

abundance: -
d_gene: -
v_gene: TRBV28
j_gene: TRBJ2-6
CDR3nt: TGTGCCAGCAGGCTAACAGGGGAGGGAATCTTCGGCTCTGGGGCCAACGTCCTGACTTTC
CDR3aa: CASRLTGEGIFGSGANVLTF